This T cell receptor beta chain was sequenced during a study of identical twins. Unique molecular identifiers were present on cDNA, and template switching added a universal primer site. TCRdb redid the calling of the 5' RACE reads with MiXCR, one entry per CDR3 protein. The data show hundreds of thousands of distinct CDR3 sequences, approximately 8.5% seen once. Only healthy Caucasians were enrolled as donors. Study results and caveats: These conclusions were based on statistical analysis (cross-sectional, not following the same donors).

As to this clonotype: Its antigen is currently unknown.

This CDR3 has 15 amino acids. V was clipped by 3 bases and J by 2 bases; unmatched bases: 0. Germline V gene data show CDR1 as LNHNV and CDR2 as YYDKDF (reference sequence). These sequences were also reported in another study, on yellow fever vaccine responses in identical twins.

The sequence was obtained from a woman younger than 35 in good health. The chain is built from TRBV15 and TRBJ2-6; TRBD1 matches at 8 bases. What was sequenced was memory (CD45RO+) T cells sorted from blood. The CDR3 is CATSRTGAGANVLTF. CDR3 DNA: TGTGCCACCAGCAGGACAGGGGCTGGGGCCAACGTCCTGACTTTC.